A single sample gave rise to the 8 T cell receptor beta chains below, sequenced in a study of blood T cell repertoires in COVID-19. Generated by immunoSEQ multiplex PCR, the TCRdb table keeps only in-frame clones and is missing some. The table shows hundreds of thousands of clones, with roughly 80% occurring only once. Sequenced input: peripheral blood. These receptors all come from a woman aged 80 or over with acute or convalescent COVID-19.

The chain carries TRBV30 and TRBJ1-1; perhaps TRBD1 as D (5 bases). CDR3 length: 13 amino acids. The germline gives CDR1 GTSNPN, CDR2 SVGIG (reference sequence). Trimming left V 5 bases short and J 7 bases short, with 17 bases between. CDR3 amino acids: CAWAPGDYSEAFF. Here the CDR3 DNA reads TGTGCCTGGGCGCCGGGGGATTACAGTGAAGCTTTCTTT.

The rearrangement joins TRBV7-3 to TRBJ2-3; weak D call: TRBD2 (5 bases). Germline V gene sequence: CDR1 SGHTA, CDR2 FQGTGA. V dropped 0 bases and J dropped 1 base, with 8 bases sitting between them. CDR3 size: 15 residues. The CDR3 is CASSLTSLGTDTQYF. CDR3 nucleotide sequence: TGTGCCAGCAGCTTAACTTCACTAGGCACAGATACGCAGTATTTT.

The chain recombines TRBV14 with TRBJ1-2; D is unresolved. This CDR3 comprises 13 residues. Trimming shortened V by 4 bases and J by 2 bases, and 8 bases separated the two germline ends. Germline CDR1 and CDR2: SGHDN and FVKESK. CDR3 coding DNA: TGTGCCAGCAGCCCGACTCTAAACTATGGCTACACCTTC. This encodes CASSPTLNYGYTF.

The chain employs TRBV9 and TRBJ2-2; D is undetermined. The CDR3 sequence is 17 residues long. V lost 0 bases and J lost 7, with 19 bases in between. Germline loops: CDR1 SGDLS, CDR2 YYNGEE. The DNA for the CDR3 is TGTGCCAGCAGCGTAGGTCCTAGGCTCGCTGATGGCGGGGAGCTGTTTTTT. Amino acid sequence: CASSVGPRLADGGELFF.

The chain has TRBV18 and TRBJ1-1; D unclear. CDR1 KGHSH and CDR2 LQKENI come from the germline V gene. V lost 1 base, J lost 0 bases, and 12 bases lay in between. The CDR3 has 16 amino acids. In nucleotides, the CDR3 is TGTGCCAGCTCACCACGTACGACTAATTTGAACACTGAAGCTTTCTTT. Amino acid sequence: CASSPRTTNLNTEAFF.

This chain joins TRBV7-2 and TRBJ2-3, with 10 bases fitting TRBD2. The CDR3 sequence is 16 residues long. CDR1 and CDR2 (germline): SGHTA, FQGNSA. J was trimmed by 2 bases and V by 0 bases; bases with no gene match: 2. The CDR3 nucleotides read TGTGCCAGCAGCTTAGCTAGCGGGGGGTCCACAGATACGCAGTATTTT. Its protein product is CASSLASGGSTDTQYF. The full variable domain, its missing parts supplied by reference TRBV7-2 and TRBJ2-3, is GAGVSQSPSNKVTEKGKDVELRCDPISGHTALYWYRQSLGQGLEFLIYFQGNSAPDKSGLPSDRFSAERTGGSVSTLTIQRTQQEDSAVYLCASSLASGGSTDTQYFGPGTRLTVL.

The rearrangement links TRBV6-5 to TRBJ2-3, with 7 bases identical to TRBD2. Germline V CDR1 and CDR2: MNHEY, SVGAGI. This CDR3 is built from 16 residues. Trimming took 2 bases from V and 0 from J; bases not matched to a gene: 5. The CDR3 is CASSYVLAESTDTQYF. The CDR3 DNA reads as TGTGCCAGCAGTTACGTCCTAGCGGAGAGCACAGATACGCAGTATTTT.

The chain carries TRBV6-5 and TRBJ1-1; 7 bases are a match to TRBD1. Germline V gives CDR1 MNHEY, CDR2 SVGAGI. V gave up 7 bases and J gave up 1 base; unmatched junction bases: 9. The CDR3 is 15 amino acids. The DNA for the CDR3 is TGTGCCAGCAACCACCGGGAGGGGGCGAACACTGAAGCTTTCTTT. Residues: CASNHREGANTEAFF.